The clone carrying this TCR beta chain was detected ten times or more. Time point denoted: patch test 1, 2 weeks after DPC sensitization. Treatment reported: therapeutic diphenylcyclopropenone sensitization with weekly scalp DPC. The data originate from a study of human T cells and chemical hapten exposure. The germline V gene has CDR1 SGHTA and CDR2 FQGNSA. The CDR3 contains 16 residues. V shed 3 bases, J shed 3 bases, and the junction held 6 bases outside the gene matches. TCRdb reprocessed the RACE reads via MiXCR and lists one record per CDR3 protein. The repertoire holds 370,000 or so distinct CDR3 sequences, with more than 4.5% as singletons.

The sequencing here drew on whole blood, taken in connection with sensitization to the hapten diphenylcyclopropenone (DPC). The receptor was isolated from a woman aged 50 to 60 with alopecia areata. Some clones in this sample may be carry-over from other donors' samples. This chain links TRBV7-2 with TRBJ2-3; TRBD2 matches at 10 bases. The CDR3: CASSFSGGLGTDTQYF. DNA of the CDR3: TGTGCCAGCAGCTTTAGCGGGGGGCTAGGGACAGATACGCAGTATTTT.